The 26 T cell receptor beta chains in this list originate from one sample, sequenced in a study of blood T cell repertoires in COVID-19. Data came from immunoSEQ multiplex PCR; TCRdb stores just in-frame clones and leaves some out. The table records more than 85,000 clones, over 75% of them present only once. The sequenced sample was peripheral blood. The source of these receptors is a man over 45 with acute or convalescent COVID-19.

This chain joins TRBV28 and TRBJ1-1, with D unclear. The CDR3 spans 15 residues. Germline V lookup: CDR1 MDHEN, CDR2 SYDVKM. V lost 3 bases, J lost 1 base, and 12 bases lay in between. The CDR3 loop is CASSFWASRNTEAFF. The CDR3 DNA follows: TGTGCCAGCAGTTTTTGGGCTTCGCGGAACACTGAAGCTTTCTTT.

V gene TRBV19 combines with J gene TRBJ1-6, with a weak D call TRBD1 (5 bases). Between the trimmed V and J ends, which lost 4 bases and 16 bases, there was a span of 17 bases. Germline CDR1 reads LNHDA; CDR2 reads SQIVND (reference sequence). CDR3 size: 13 residues. CDR3 DNA sequence: TGTGCCAGTAGTAGGCGACAGACCGATGTTCTCCACTTT. It specifies CASSRRQTDVLHF.

The chain carries TRBV7-9 and TRBJ1-5, with 9 bases aligning to TRBD1. After removal of 5 bases from V and 6 bases from J, the junction contained 5 bases not matched to a gene. The CDR3 is made up of 14 amino acids. Germline loops: CDR1 SEHNR, CDR2 FQNEAQ (reference sequence). The CDR3 reads CASSAGQGAQPQHF. The CDR3 DNA follows: TGTGCCAGCAGCGCGGGACAGGGCGCTCAGCCCCAGCATTTT.

The chain links TRBV19 to TRBJ2-7; 9 bases fit TRBD1. The CDR3 length is 13 residues. CDR1 and CDR2 (germline): LNHDA, SQIVND (reference sequence). V lost 7 bases, J lost 5 bases, and 6 bases stayed unmatched. The CDR3 nucleotides read TGTGCCAGTAAGGGACAGGGTAACCACGAGCAGTACTTC. Its protein is CASKGQGNHEQYF. The variable domain in full, with the rest retrieved from reference TRBV19 and TRBJ2-7, is DGGITQSPKYLFRKEGQNVTLSCEQNLNHDAMYWYRQDPGQGLRLIYYSQIVNDFQKGDIAEGYSVSREKKESFPLTVTSAQKNPTAFYLCASKGQGNHEQYFGPGTRLTVT.

The chain carries TRBV7-3 and TRBJ2-2; 7 nucleotides agree with TRBD1. The CDR3 contains 15 residues. V was pared by 5 bases and J by 5 bases, with 8 bases of the junction left unmatched. CDR1 SGHTA and CDR2 FQGTGA come from the germline V gene. CDR3 residues: CASSKGQTGTGELFF. In nucleotides, the CDR3 is TGTGCCAGCAGCAAGGGACAGACGGGGACCGGGGAGCTGTTTTTT.

This chain links TRBV27 with TRBJ2-1; TRBD1 matches at 8 bases. Germline V gene sequence: CDR1 MNHEY, CDR2 SMNVEV (reference sequence). The CDR3 loop spans 15 amino acids. V lost 6 bases and J lost 0; bases outside the gene matches: 4. In DNA form, the CDR3 reads TGTGCCAGCAGCTCGGGACAGGCCTCCTACAATGAGCAGTTCTTC. It is translated as CASSSGQASYNEQFF.

V is TRBV18 and J is TRBJ2-2; 12 bases are shared with TRBD2. The V gene end was trimmed by 3 bases and the J gene end by 4 bases; junction bases not matched to a gene: 3. Germline V gene sequence: CDR1 KGHSH, CDR2 LQKENI. CDR3 length: 16 amino acids. The CDR3 region is CASSPGTSGPTGELFF. CDR3 coding DNA: TGTGCCAGCTCACCTGGGACTAGCGGGCCCACCGGGGAGCTGTTTTTT.

This chain connects TRBV6-5 to TRBJ1-2; 7 nucleotides line up with TRBD1. The CDR3 is 14 residues long. Germline values: CDR1 MNHEY, CDR2 SVGAGI. V dropped 6 bases and J dropped 4; count of bases not matched to a gene: 8. CDR3 DNA sequence: TGTGCCAGCAGCTCTAACAGGGGAAGCTATGGCTACACCTTC. Protein sequence: CASSSNRGSYGYTF.

With regard to this clone: Germline is not matched at one junction end, which may reflect a read error. The chain recombines TRBV7-7 with TRBJ2-2, with 7 bases aligning to TRBD1. Germline V gene lookup returns CDR1 SSHAT and CDR2 FNYEAQ (reference sequence). This CDR3 has 17 residues. CDR3 region: CASSSTQGVRNTGELFF. CDR3 coding DNA: TGTGCTAGCAGTTCTACCCAGGGGGTTAGGAACACCGGGGAGCTGTTTTTT.

The chain employs TRBV7-9 and TRBJ2-7; TRBD1 might be the D (6 bases). Germline lookup yields CDR1 SEHNR and CDR2 FQNEAQ (reference sequence). This CDR3 has 16 residues. Trimming took 0 bases from V and 4 from J, leaving 16 bases between them. CDR3 amino acids: CASSLALGNRVYEQYF. CDR3 nucleotides: TGTGCCAGCAGCTTAGCGCTAGGGAACAGGGTTTACGAGCAGTACTTC.

This clone was seen only a few times. The chain joins TRBV10-3 to TRBJ1-2, with D tentatively TRBD1 (5 bases). Trimming took 7 bases from V and 5 from J, leaving 14 bases between them. Germline CDR1 is ENHRY and CDR2 is SYGVKD. CDR3 length equals 13 residues. The CDR3 nucleotides are TGTGCCATCACCCCAGACGGGGGGTATGGCTACACCTTC. Protein sequence: CAITPDGGYGYTF.

The V gene is TRBV30, the J gene TRBJ2-1; 13 nucleotides agree with TRBD2. With V trimmed by 5 bases and J by 7 bases, 2 bases remained unmatched. This CDR3 contains 13 residues. The germline gives CDR1 GTSNPN, CDR2 SVGIG (reference sequence). CDR3 DNA sequence: TGTGCCTGGGGACTAGCGGGAGTGAATGAGCAGTTCTTC. Amino acid sequence: CAWGLAGVNEQFF.

This chain links TRBV28 with TRBJ1-5, with TRBD1 identical over 8 bases. CDR1 is MDHEN and CDR2 is SYDVKM in the germline V gene. Losses at the gene ends were 9 bases for V and 7 bases for J; bases not matched to a gene: 5. The CDR3 is 12 amino acids. The DNA of the CDR3 is TGTGCCAGTCGACAGGGGAGCCAGCCCCAGCATTTT. It translates to CASRQGSQPQHF.

This clone appeared a single time. At one end the junction does not follow the germline gene, possibly because of a read error. J is TRBJ2-7 and V is TRBV18; the D gene is possibly TRBD1 (8 bases). The CDR3 is 14 amino acids. Germline CDR1 and CDR2: KGHSH and LQKENI. The CDR3 here is CASSGGTGTYDQYF. The CDR3 DNA reads TGTGCCAGCTCGGGGGGGACAGGCACCTACGATCAGTACTTC.

The chain is built from TRBV2 and TRBJ1-1; the D gene is possibly TRBD1 (5 bases). The CDR3 loop spans 15 amino acids. CDR1 and CDR2 from the germline V gene are SNHLY and FYNNEI. Trimming stripped 4 bases from V and 3 bases from J, with 15 bases between. The CDR3 DNA is TGTGCCAGCAGTGTCCAGGGCCGTCGGGACACTGAAGCTTTCTTT. Protein: CASSVQGRRDTEAFF.

The rearrangement uses TRBV7-3 and TRBJ1-6; 9 bases fit TRBD1. From germline, CDR1 is SGHTA and CDR2 FQGTGA. This CDR3 comprises 14 residues. J gave up 7 bases and V 6 bases, and 4 bases lay outside the gene matches. The CDR3 spells CASSSGTGNSPLHF. The CDR3 nucleotides are TGTGCCAGCAGTTCTGGGACAGGGAATTCACCCCTCCACTTT.

The chain combines TRBV11-1 with TRBJ1-3, with 7 nucleotides matching TRBD1. Germline CDR1 is SGHAT and CDR2 is FQDESV (reference sequence). This CDR3 comprises 15 residues. The V gene end was trimmed by 4 bases and the J gene end by 3 bases; junction bases not matched to a gene: 6. The CDR3 DNA sequence: TGTGCCAGCAGCTCGTCTACAGGGGTTGGAAACACCATATATTTT. This gives the protein CASSSSTGVGNTIYF. The full variable domain, completed using reference TRBV11-1 and TRBJ1-3, is EAEVAQSPRYKITEKSQAVAFWCDPISGHATLYWYRQILGQGPELLVQFQDESVVDDSQLPKDRFSAERLKGVDSTLKIQPAELGDSAMYLCASSSSTGVGNTIYFGEGSWLTVV.

Written as DNA, the CDR3 is TGCGCCAGCAGCTTGGATCCGGACAGGGGTGAAAAACTGTTTTTT. Translating gives CASSLDPDRGEKLFF. The rearrangement uses TRBV5-1 and TRBJ1-4; 9 nucleotides align to TRBD1. Looked up from germline, CDR1 is SGHRS and CDR2 is YFSETQ. With V trimmed by 0 bases and J by 7 bases, 4 bases remained unmatched. The CDR3 contains 15 residues.

This chain links TRBV11-2 with TRBJ2-1; 10 bases match TRBD1. The CDR3 is 16 amino acids. The germline gives CDR1 SGHAT, CDR2 FQNNGV. After removal of 0 bases from V and 4 bases from J, the junction contained 3 bases not matched to a gene. CDR3 DNA: TGTGCCAGCAGCTTAGAGGGACAGGGGACTTACAATGAGCAGTTCTTC. This encodes CASSLEGQGTYNEQFF.

The V and J genes are TRBV27 and TRBJ1-1; D not resolved. The length of the CDR3 is 13 residues. Germline V gene data show CDR1 as MNHEY and CDR2 as SMNVEV (reference sequence). V dropped 10 bases and J dropped 1 base, with 13 bases sitting between them. The CDR3 here is CATLMTGNTEAFF. CDR3 coding DNA: TGTGCCACCCTGATGACTGGGAACACTGAAGCTTTCTTT.

A few counts support this clone. The chain is built from TRBV5-1 and TRBJ1-1; weak D call: TRBD1 (5 bases). V lost 4 bases and J lost 2, with 15 bases in between. This CDR3 is 15 amino acids long. From germline, CDR1 is SGHRS and CDR2 YFSETQ. The CDR3: CASSPHQGTNTEAFF. Here the CDR3 DNA reads TGCGCCAGCAGCCCTCATCAGGGTACTAACACTGAAGCTTTCTTT.

The rearrangement uses TRBV5-1 and TRBJ1-4; 9 positions match TRBD1. Looked up from germline, CDR1 is SGHRS and CDR2 is YFSETQ. This CDR3 is built from 14 residues. V gave up 4 bases and J gave up 6 bases; unmatched junction bases: 4. CDR3 loop: CASSLGQGDEKLFF. CDR3 coding DNA: TGCGCCAGCAGCCTGGGACAGGGTGATGAAAAACTGTTTTTT.

V gene TRBV10-2 combines with J gene TRBJ2-7; possible D gene TRBD2, 5 bases. The V and J ends lost 0 bases and 4 bases respectively, with 13 bases between them. This CDR3 is 15 amino acids long. CDR1 and CDR2 from the germline V gene are WSHSY and SAAADI. CDR3 DNA: TGCGCCAGCAGTGAGTCGGGTAGCGCGGGTTACGAGCAGTACTTC. Its protein product is CASSESGSAGYEQYF.

This chain joins TRBV11-2 and TRBJ2-7; D possibly corresponds to TRBD2 (7 bases). The germline V gene has CDR1 SGHAT and CDR2 FQNNGV. The length of the CDR3 is 13 residues. With 5 bases removed from V and 3 bases from J, the gap between germline ends came to 11 bases. CDR3 nucleotides: TGTGCCAGCAGCAGGGGGGGGGACTACGAGCAGTACTTC. Its protein product is CASSRGGDYEQYF. Based on the CDR3 plus reference TRBV11-2 and TRBJ2-7, the full variable domain is EAGVAQSPRYKIIEKRQSVAFWCNPISGHATLYWYQQILGQGPKLLIQFQNNGVVDDSQLPKDRFSAERLKGVDSTLKIQPAKLEDSAVYLCASSRGGDYEQYFGPGTRLTVT.

This clone occurred once. The chain employs TRBV7-8 and TRBJ2-4, with 7 bases fitting TRBD1. This CDR3 comprises 14 residues. J gave up 2 bases and V 5 bases, and 3 bases lay outside the gene matches. CDR1 SGHVS and CDR2 FQNEAQ come from the germline V gene. In DNA form, the CDR3 reads TGTGCCAGCAGCCAGGGACAGCCCAAAAACATTCAGTACTTC. Protein product: CASSQGQPKNIQYF. Using reference TRBV7-8 and TRBJ2-4 for the parts outside the CDR3, the full variable domain is GAGVSQSPRYKVAKRGQDVALRCDPISGHVSLFWYQQALGQGPEFLTYFQNEAQLDKSGLPSDRFFAERPEGSVSTLKIQRTQQEDSAVYLCASSQGQPKNIQYFGAGTRLSVL.

The DNA of the CDR3 is TGTGCCACCATTGGGGGGAGGGCCAAAAACATTCAGTACTTC. This translates into CATIGGRAKNIQYF. The chain has TRBV6-6 and TRBJ2-4; D may be TRBD2 (6 bases). With 10 bases removed from V and 1 base from J, the gap between germline ends came to 14 bases. Germline CDR1 MNHNY, CDR2 SVGAGI (reference sequence). The length of the CDR3 is 14 residues.